A selection of T cell receptor beta chains follows, all from one sample in a study of blood T cell repertoires in COVID-19. This table comes from immunoSEQ multiplex PCR, and its TCRdb copy is limited to in-frame clones, with some not included. The sample records about 210,000 clones, roughly 84% being singletons. The sample comprised PBMCs or T cells enriched from blood (not recorded which). The receptors derive from a man under 40 in a cohort exposed to, infected with or recovered from COVID-19 (not recorded which). Each CDR3 is given with its conserved first and last residue. Fields, in order: D gene, J gene, V gene, clone size, CDR3 DNA, CDR3 protein. A D gene is named only where the DNA matches it firmly. Rows give clone size only sometimes, using once, few, many, or a class for an expanded clone.

D: TRBD2; J: TRBJ2-1; V: TRBV7-6; size: NA; DNA: TGTGCCAGCAGCTTAGAAGCGGGAGGGCCGGACAATGAGCAGTTCTTC; CDR3: CASSLEAGGPDNEQFF
D: TRBD2; J: TRBJ2-3; V: TRBV9; size: NA; DNA: TGTGCCAGCAGCTCGGGACTAGCGGGAGGGCCTGGAGATACGCAGTATTTT; CDR3: CASSSGLAGGPGDTQYF
D: NA; J: TRBJ2-1; V: TRBV19; size: NA; DNA: TGTGCCAGTAGTTTTGGAGAGCGCAATGAGCAGTTCTTC; CDR3: CASSFGERNEQFF
D: NA; J: TRBJ2-5; V: TRBV27; size: NA; DNA: TGTGCCAGCAGTTTCGGGTCCCCCCCAGAGACCCAGTACTTC; CDR3: CASSFGSPPETQYF
D: NA; J: TRBJ2-7; V: TRBV28; size: once; DNA: TGTGCCAGCAGTTTACCTACTGGGCCCTACGAGCAGTACTTC; CDR3: CASSLPTGPYEQYF
D: TRBD1; J: TRBJ2-5; V: TRBV4-2; size: NA; DNA: TGTGCCAGCAGCCAAGAAGCGGTGGGACAGGGGCAAGAGACCCAGTACTTC; CDR3: CASSQEAVGQGQETQYF
D: NA; J: TRBJ1-3; V: TRBV5-4; size: NA; DNA: TGTGCCAGCAGCTTGGTGGGGCCCTCTGGAAACACCATATATTTT; CDR3: CASSLVGPSGNTIYF
D: NA; J: TRBJ2-7; V: TRBV21-1; size: few; DNA: TGTGCCAGTACCGGGACAGGGGGCATTAACGAGCAGTACTTC; CDR3: CASTGTGGINEQYF
D: NA; J: TRBJ1-1; V: TRBV19; size: NA; DNA: TGTGCCAGTAGTAGGTATGGACAGCTGAACACTGAAGCTTTCTTT; CDR3: CASSRYGQLNTEAFF
D: TRBD2; J: TRBJ2-7; V: TRBV5-1; size: NA; DNA: TGCGCCAGCAGCCCGGTGGGAGGGCCTCCCTACGAGCAGTACTTC; CDR3: CASSPVGGPPYEQYF
D: NA; J: TRBJ1-2; V: TRBV9; size: NA; DNA: TGTGCCAGCAGCCTCCCGTCCGGTGGCTACACCTTC; CDR3: CASSLPSGGYTF
D: NA; J: TRBJ2-1; V: TRBV24-1; size: NA; DNA: TGTGCCACCAGTCCGACAGTATACAATGAGCAGTTCTTC; CDR3: CATSPTVYNEQFF
D: NA; J: TRBJ2-2; V: TRBV24-1; size: NA; DNA: TGTGCCACCAGTGATTTTCAGGGCACAGGGTTCGGGGAGCTGTTTTTT; CDR3: CATSDFQGTGFGELFF
D: NA; J: TRBJ1-3; V: TRBV7-6; size: NA; DNA: TGTGCCAGCAGCTTAGCCAGGCCAGGAAACACCATATATTTT; CDR3: CASSLARPGNTIYF
D: TRBD2; J: TRBJ2-1; V: TRBV10-3; size: NA; DNA: TGTGCCATCAAAGAGACTAGCGAATACAATGAGCAGTTCTTC; CDR3: CAIKETSEYNEQFF
D: NA; J: TRBJ2-1; V: TRBV27; size: few; DNA: TGTGCCAGCAGTATTAGCGGCCGCTACAATGAGCAGTTCTTC; CDR3: CASSISGRYNEQFF
D: TRBD1; J: TRBJ1-5; V: TRBV5-1; size: NA; DNA: TGCGCCAGCAGCTTAGTGACAGGGAGCAATCAGCCCCAGCATTTT; CDR3: CASSLVTGSNQPQHF
D: TRBD2; J: TRBJ2-5; V: TRBV9; size: NA; DNA: TGTGCCAGCAGCGAGGGGACTAGCGGGCAAGAGACCCAGTACTTC; CDR3: CASSEGTSGQETQYF
D: NA; J: TRBJ2-3; V: TRBV5-6; size: NA; DNA: TGTGCCAGCAGCTTGGGCGAGAGAAGCACAGATACGCAGTATTTT; CDR3: CASSLGERSTDTQYF
D: TRBD2; J: TRBJ2-5; V: TRBV7-2; size: once; DNA: TGTGCCAGCAGCTCTACGGGACTAGCGAACGGGCGGGAGACCCAGTACTTC; CDR3: CASSSTGLANGRETQYF
D: TRBD1; J: TRBJ2-7; V: TRBV15; size: NA; DNA: TGTGCCACCAGCACCACCGGGACAGGGGGGTACGAGCAGTACTTC; CDR3: CATSTTGTGGYEQYF
D: TRBD1; J: TRBJ1-6; V: TRBV5-1; size: NA; DNA: TGCGCCAGCAGCTTACCCGGGACAGGGGTTCAGAATTCACCCCTCCACTTT; CDR3: CASSLPGTGVQNSPLHF
D: NA; J: TRBJ2-1; V: TRBV5-1; size: NA; DNA: TGCGCCAGCAGCTTTGATCAGGGTTGGCGTCTTTTAGACAATGAGCAGTTCTTC; CDR3: CASSFDQGWRLLDNEQFF
D: TRBD1; J: TRBJ1-5; V: TRBV28; size: once; DNA: TGTGCCAGCAGGGGACAGGGGGCGTTTAGTCAGCCCCAGCATTTT; CDR3: CASRGQGAFSQPQHF
D: TRBD1; J: TRBJ2-7; V: TRBV2; size: NA; DNA: TGTGCCAGCAGTAAAGGACAGGGTATGGACGAGCAGTACTTC; CDR3: CASSKGQGMDEQYF
D: NA; J: TRBJ2-7; V: TRBV10-2; size: NA; DNA: TGCGCCAGCAGTGACAGGGGAGACTACGAGCAGTACTTC; CDR3: CASSDRGDYEQYF
D: TRBD1; J: TRBJ2-2; V: TRBV28; size: NA; DNA: TGTGCCAGCAGTTTTTCCTGGCAGGGGGCCGGGGAGCTGTTTTTT; CDR3: CASSFSWQGAGELFF
D: NA; J: TRBJ1-2; V: TRBV27; size: NA; DNA: TGTGCCAGCAGTCCTACTCCATATGGCTACACCTTC; CDR3: CASSPTPYGYTF
D: NA; J: TRBJ2-7; V: TRBV5-8; size: NA; DNA: TGTGCCAGCAGCTCCGAGAGACTCCTCTCCTACGAGCAGTACTTC; CDR3: CASSSERLLSYEQYF
D: TRBD2; J: TRBJ2-7; V: TRBV3-1/TRBV3-2; size: once; DNA: TGTGCCAGCAGCCCCAAGGGACTAGCGGGAGGCGAGCAGTACTTC; CDR3: CASSPKGLAGGEQYF
D: TRBD1; J: TRBJ1-3; V: TRBV24-1; size: NA; DNA: TGTGCCACCAGCGCCCGGACAGGGGCGGGAAACACCATATATTTT; CDR3: CATSARTGAGNTIYF
D: NA; J: TRBJ2-7; V: TRBV4-1; size: NA; DNA: TGCGCCAGCAGCCGGAACAGCCCGACCTACGAGCAGTACTTC; CDR3: CASSRNSPTYEQYF
D: TRBD1; J: TRBJ2-7; V: TRBV5-4; size: NA; DNA: TGTGCCAGCAACTTTGGGACAGAATACGAGCAGTACTTC; CDR3: CASNFGTEYEQYF
D: TRBD1; J: TRBJ1-2; V: TRBV14; size: NA; DNA: TGTGCCAGCAGTTCCGGACAGGGGCCTTGGTATGGCTACACCTTC; CDR3: CASSSGQGPWYGYTF
D: NA; J: TRBJ1-2; V: TRBV7-9; size: NA; DNA: TGTGCCAGCAGCTTCCGGACTACACGTCCTATGGCTTCCACCTTC; CDR3: CASSFRTTRPMASTF
D: NA; J: TRBJ2-1; V: TRBV14; size: NA; DNA: TGTGCCAGCAGCCAAGATTGGGGCAGGGTAAATTACAATGAGCAGTTCTTC; CDR3: CASSQDWGRVNYNEQFF
D: NA; J: TRBJ2-7; V: TRBV10-3; size: NA; DNA: TGTGCCATCATCACTAGGTTACTCGAGCAGTACTTC; CDR3: CAIITRLLEQYF
D: TRBD1; J: TRBJ2-6; V: TRBV9; size: NA; DNA: TGTGCCAGCAGCGTAGCCGTAGCGGCCTTCCGGGACAGGGGCGTCTCTGGGGCCAACGTCCTGACTTTC; CDR3: CASSVAVAAFRDRGVSGANVLTF
D: NA; J: TRBJ1-2; V: TRBV28; size: NA; DNA: TGTGCCAGCAGACCCGTGACAGCCTATGGCTACACCTTC; CDR3: CASRPVTAYGYTF
D: TRBD1; J: TRBJ1-4; V: TRBV5-8; size: NA; DNA: TGTGCCAGCAGCCAAGGACAGGCGGGGCATGAAAAACTGTTTTTT; CDR3: CASSQGQAGHEKLFF
D: TRBD1; J: TRBJ2-7; V: TRBV5-1; size: once; DNA: TGCGCCAGCAGCTCCGGGACAGGGACCTACGAGCAGTACTTC; CDR3: CASSSGTGTYEQYF
D: NA; J: TRBJ2-4; V: TRBV4-3; size: NA; DNA: TGCGCCAGCAGCCAAGATGACCGCGGGGAAATAGCCAAAAACATTCAGTACTTC; CDR3: CASSQDDRGEIAKNIQYF
D: TRBD2; J: TRBJ2-3; V: TRBV10-1; size: NA; DNA: TGCGCCAGCAGTGATGTCGGGAGGACCCCAGATACGCAGTATTTT; CDR3: CASSDVGRTPDTQYF
D: NA; J: TRBJ1-5; V: TRBV9; size: NA; DNA: TGTGCCAGCAGCGCAAACGGGGGGGGCAATCAGCCCCAGCATTTT; CDR3: CASSANGGGNQPQHF
D: TRBD1; J: TRBJ1-5; V: TRBV4-1; size: NA; DNA: TGCGCCAGCAGCTTGGACAGGGTCGACCAGCCCCAGCATTTT; CDR3: CASSLDRVDQPQHF
D: TRBD2; J: TRBJ2-7; V: TRBV6-5; size: many; DNA: TGTGCCAGCAGCCAACTAGCGGGAGGTGTCGACGAGCAGTACTTC; CDR3: CASSQLAGGVDEQYF
D: TRBD1; J: TRBJ1-6; V: TRBV7-9; size: NA; DNA: TGTGCCAGCAGCTCCTACGGGACAGGGGGAAGAAATTCACCCCTCCACTTT; CDR3: CASSSYGTGGRNSPLHF
D: NA; J: TRBJ2-1; V: TRBV5-6; size: many; DNA: TGTGCCAGCAGCGAGCGGACTATCACTCAAAATGAGCAGTTCTTC; CDR3: CASSERTITQNEQFF
D: NA; J: TRBJ1-2; V: TRBV6-2/TRBV6-3; size: few; DNA: TGTGCCAGCAGTTACTGGCAGGGGAATTATGGCTACACCTTC; CDR3: CASSYWQGNYGYTF
D: NA; J: TRBJ2-5; V: TRBV7-2; size: NA; DNA: TGTGCCAGCAGCTTAGTCTATACGAAGACCCAGTACTTC; CDR3: CASSLVYTKTQYF
D: TRBD1; J: TRBJ1-4; V: TRBV20-1; size: once; DNA: TGCAGTGCAGGGGGCGCGTACAAACTGTTTTTT; CDR3: CSAGGAYKLFF
D: TRBD1; J: TRBJ2-3; V: TRBV6-5; size: NA; DNA: TGTGCCAGCAGTTTGTCAAGGGACAGTACAGATACGCAGTATTTT; CDR3: CASSLSRDSTDTQYF
D: TRBD2; J: TRBJ2-1; V: TRBV28; size: once; DNA: TGTGCCAGCCAAATGGCGGGAGGGTCCTACAATGAGCAGTTCTTC; CDR3: CASQMAGGSYNEQFF